The source of this TCR beta chain is a study of CD8 T cells in ankylosing spondylitis. General study points: From matched ankylosing spondylitis synovial fluid, disease-linked clones were reportedly recovered at significantly enriched levels. As for the disease-linked clones, they showed a CD8+ phenotype and occurred at relatively low frequencies in peripheral blood. Roughly eight highly homologous variants made up a TCR beta motif that seemed to typify ankylosing spondylitis blood.

This clonotype was observed a handful of times. Its antigen remains unidentified. Germline V gives CDR1 MNHNS, CDR2 SASEGT. V dropped 2 bases and J dropped 0 bases, with 8 bases sitting between them. The CDR3 contains 15 residues. It was by quantitative 5'-RACE with molecular barcodes that TCR beta libraries were made. MiXCR, run by TCRdb on the 5' RACE reads, gives a single entry per CDR3 protein. The sample holds 200,000 to 250,000 distinct CDR3 sequences, 9.5% to 12% seen once. This TCR came from a male donor with ankylosing spondylitis or in good health (not recorded which). The sequenced sample was blood, either unsorted or a sorted T cell fraction (not recorded which). J is TRBJ2-1 and V is TRBV6-1, with D possibly TRBD2 on 5 matching bases. The CDR3 reads CASSESGLSYNEQFF. As DNA, the CDR3 is TGTGCCAGCAGTGAAAGCGGACTCTCCTACAATGAGCAGTTCTTC.